The sequence of this TCR beta chain was determined in a study of T cell repertoires in cytomegalovirus infection. Background on the study: Selection of CMV epitopes for the study included recently identified HLA-C-restricted and well-studied HLA-B-restricted ones. In public TCR beta signatures, there were indications of both CMV infection and matching HLA type. Points from the study as a whole: HLA-C-restricted TCR beta clonotypes specific for CMV led the ex vivo response. Cumulative public TCR beta family frequency identified CMV carriers with the relevant HLA.

TCRdb reanalysed the reads using MiXCR and keeps one entry per CDR3 protein. The data hold hundreds of thousands of distinct CDR3 sequences, with 30% to 40% observed a single time. This clonotype was seen ten or more times. Its antigen is unknown. The CDR3 runs to 16 residues. V was cut by 5 bases and J by 4 bases, with 18 bases left in between. Germline V gene data show CDR1 as SGHTA and CDR2 as FQGNSA. This sequence was found in a human donor in good health (CMV status not recorded). Some clones in this sample may be carry-over from other donors' samples. The V call is TRBV7-2, the J call TRBJ2-1, with D perhaps matching TRBD2 (7 bases). The sample consisted of cultured PBMCs, taken from culture after CMV antigen stimulation. Written as DNA, the CDR3 is TGTGCCAGCAGCCTACTGGGGGGGGCGGGTTACAATGAGCAGTTCTTC. Translating it yields CASSLLGGAGYNEQFF.